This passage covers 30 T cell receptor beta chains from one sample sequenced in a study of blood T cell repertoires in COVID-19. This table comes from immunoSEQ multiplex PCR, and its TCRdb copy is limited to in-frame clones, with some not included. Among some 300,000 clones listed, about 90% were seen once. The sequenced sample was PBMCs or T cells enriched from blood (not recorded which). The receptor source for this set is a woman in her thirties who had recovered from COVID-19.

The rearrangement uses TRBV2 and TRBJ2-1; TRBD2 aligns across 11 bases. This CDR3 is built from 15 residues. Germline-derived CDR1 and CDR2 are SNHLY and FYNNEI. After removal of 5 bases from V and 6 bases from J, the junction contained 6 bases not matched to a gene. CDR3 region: CASSPSGGQTNEQFF. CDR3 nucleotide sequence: TGTGCCAGCAGTCCTAGCGGGGGGCAAACCAATGAGCAGTTCTTC.

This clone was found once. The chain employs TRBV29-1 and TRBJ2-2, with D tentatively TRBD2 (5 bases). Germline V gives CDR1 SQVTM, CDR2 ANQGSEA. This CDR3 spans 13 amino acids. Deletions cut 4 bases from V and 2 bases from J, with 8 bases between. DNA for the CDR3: TGCAGCGTTGGACGGACTAACACCGGGGAGCTGTTTTTT. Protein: CSVGRTNTGELFF.

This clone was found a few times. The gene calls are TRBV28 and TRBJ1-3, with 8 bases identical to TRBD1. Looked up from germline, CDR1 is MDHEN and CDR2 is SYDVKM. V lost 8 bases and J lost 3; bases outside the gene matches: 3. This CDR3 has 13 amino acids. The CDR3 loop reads CASQQGVGNTIYF. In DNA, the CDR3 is TGTGCCAGCCAACAGGGGGTTGGAAACACCATATATTTT.

CDR3 in DNA: TGTGCCAGCAGTTTAAGGGGACAGTTGGTGGATACGCAGTATTTT. Its protein product is CASSLRGQLVDTQYF. The V call is TRBV27, the J call TRBJ2-3; TRBD1 aligns across 7 bases. This CDR3 comprises 15 residues. Germline V gives CDR1 MNHEY, CDR2 SMNVEV (reference sequence). Trimming cost V 2 bases and J 6 bases; bases outside gene matches: 8.

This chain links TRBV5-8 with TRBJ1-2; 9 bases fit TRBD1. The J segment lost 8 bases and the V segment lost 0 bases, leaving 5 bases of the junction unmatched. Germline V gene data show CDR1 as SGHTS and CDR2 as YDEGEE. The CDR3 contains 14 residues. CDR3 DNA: TGTGCCAGCAGCTTGGGACAGGGGGTGGAGGGCTACACCTTC. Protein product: CASSLGQGVEGYTF.

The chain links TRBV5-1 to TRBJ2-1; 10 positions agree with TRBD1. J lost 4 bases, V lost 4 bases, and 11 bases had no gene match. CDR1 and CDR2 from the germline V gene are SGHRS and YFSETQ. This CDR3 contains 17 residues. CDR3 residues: CASSPVGGTGAYNEQFF. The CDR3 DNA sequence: TGCGCCAGCAGCCCAGTCGGGGGGACAGGGGCTTACAATGAGCAGTTCTTC.

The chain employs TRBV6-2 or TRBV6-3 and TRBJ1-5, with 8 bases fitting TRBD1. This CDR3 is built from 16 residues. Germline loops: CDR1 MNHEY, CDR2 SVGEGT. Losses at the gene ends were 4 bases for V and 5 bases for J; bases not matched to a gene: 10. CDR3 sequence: CASSFADRVRDQPQHF. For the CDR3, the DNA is TGTGCCAGCAGTTTCGCGGACAGGGTCAGGGATCAGCCCCAGCATTTT.

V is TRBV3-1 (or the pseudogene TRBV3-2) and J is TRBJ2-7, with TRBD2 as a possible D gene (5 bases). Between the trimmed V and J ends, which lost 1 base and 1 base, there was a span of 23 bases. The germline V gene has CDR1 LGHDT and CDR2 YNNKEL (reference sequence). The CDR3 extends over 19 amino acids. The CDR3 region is CASSQARNGEGMRSYEQYF. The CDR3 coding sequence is TGTGCCAGCAGCCAAGCCCGGAACGGGGAAGGGATGAGGTCCTACGAGCAGTACTTC.

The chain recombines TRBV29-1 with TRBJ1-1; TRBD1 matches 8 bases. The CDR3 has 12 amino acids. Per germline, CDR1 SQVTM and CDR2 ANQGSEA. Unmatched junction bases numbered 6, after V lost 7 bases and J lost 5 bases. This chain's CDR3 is CSARQGNTEAFF. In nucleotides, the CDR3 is TGCAGCGCCCGACAGGGGAATACTGAAGCTTTCTTT.

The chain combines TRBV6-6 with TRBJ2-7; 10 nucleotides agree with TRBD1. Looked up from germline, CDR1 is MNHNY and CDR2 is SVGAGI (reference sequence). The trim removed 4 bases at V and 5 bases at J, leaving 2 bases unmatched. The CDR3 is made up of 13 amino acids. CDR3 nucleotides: TGTGCCAGCAGTTTGACAGGGGGCGACGAGCAGTACTTC. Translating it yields CASSLTGGDEQYF.

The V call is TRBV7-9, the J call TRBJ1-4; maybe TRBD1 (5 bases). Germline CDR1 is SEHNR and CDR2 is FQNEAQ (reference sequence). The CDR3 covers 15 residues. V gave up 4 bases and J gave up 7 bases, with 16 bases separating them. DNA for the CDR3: TGTGCCAGCAGCTCCGGGGCGGGGGTCGGTGAAAAACTGTTTTTT. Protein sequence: CASSSGAGVGEKLFF.

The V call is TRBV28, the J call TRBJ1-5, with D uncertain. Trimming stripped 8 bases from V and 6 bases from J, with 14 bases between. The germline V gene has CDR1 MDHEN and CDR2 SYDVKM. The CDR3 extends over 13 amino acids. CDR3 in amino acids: CASYGVEFQPQHF. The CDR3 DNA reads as TGTGCCAGCTACGGTGTGGAGTTTCAGCCCCAGCATTTT.

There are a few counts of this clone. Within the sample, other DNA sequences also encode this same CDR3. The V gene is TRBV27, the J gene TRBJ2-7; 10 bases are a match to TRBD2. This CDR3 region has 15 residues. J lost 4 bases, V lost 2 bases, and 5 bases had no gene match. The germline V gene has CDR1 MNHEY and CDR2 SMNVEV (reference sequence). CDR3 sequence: CASSLTSSGGYEQYF. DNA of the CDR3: TGTGCCAGCAGTTTAACCTCTAGCGGGGGATACGAGCAGTACTTC.

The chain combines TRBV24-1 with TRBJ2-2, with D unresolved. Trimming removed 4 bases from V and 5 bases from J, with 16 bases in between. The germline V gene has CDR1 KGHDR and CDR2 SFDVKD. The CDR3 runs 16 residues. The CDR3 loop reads CATSDQAGRMTGELFF. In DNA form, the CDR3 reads TGTGCCACCAGTGACCAAGCCGGCAGGATGACCGGGGAGCTGTTTTTT.

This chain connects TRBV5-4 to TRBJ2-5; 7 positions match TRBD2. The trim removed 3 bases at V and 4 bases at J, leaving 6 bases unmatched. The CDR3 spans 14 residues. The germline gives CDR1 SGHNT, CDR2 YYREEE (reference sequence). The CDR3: CASSSNWGGETQYF. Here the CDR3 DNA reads TGTGCCAGCAGCTCTAACTGGGGGGGAGAGACCCAGTACTTC.

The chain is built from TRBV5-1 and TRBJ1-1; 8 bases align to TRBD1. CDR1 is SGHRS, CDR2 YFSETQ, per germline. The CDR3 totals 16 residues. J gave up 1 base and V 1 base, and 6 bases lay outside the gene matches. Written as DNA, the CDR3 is TGCGCCAGCAGCTTGTCTCAGGGGGCGGAGAACACTGAAGCTTTCTTT. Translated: CASSLSQGAENTEAFF.

This CDR3 is CASSERGGAYEQYF. In nucleotides, the CDR3 is TGCGCCAGCAGTGAGAGGGGGGGGGCCTACGAGCAGTACTTC. The V call is TRBV10-2, the J call TRBJ2-7, with TRBD2 as a possible D gene (7 bases). The CDR3 totals 14 residues. The V end lost 2 bases, the J end lost 2 bases, and 10 bases lay between the germline ends. The germline gives CDR1 WSHSY, CDR2 SAAADI.

Written as DNA, the CDR3 is TGTGCCAGTAGTATGGGGACAGAGAATGAAAAACTGTTTTTT. The encoded protein is CASSMGTENEKLFF. The gene calls are TRBV19 and TRBJ1-4; 7 positions agree with TRBD1. Germline CDR1 is LNHDA and CDR2 is SQIVND (reference sequence). CDR3 length: 14 amino acids. J gave up 5 bases and V 3 bases, and 3 bases lay outside the gene matches.

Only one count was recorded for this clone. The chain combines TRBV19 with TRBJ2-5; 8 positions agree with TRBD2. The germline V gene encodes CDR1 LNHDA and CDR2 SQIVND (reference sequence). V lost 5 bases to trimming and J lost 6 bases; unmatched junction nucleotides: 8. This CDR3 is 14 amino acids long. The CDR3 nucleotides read TGTGCCAGTAGTCCCGGGGGGGGAGGACAGACCCAGTACTTC. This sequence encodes CASSPGGGGQTQYF.

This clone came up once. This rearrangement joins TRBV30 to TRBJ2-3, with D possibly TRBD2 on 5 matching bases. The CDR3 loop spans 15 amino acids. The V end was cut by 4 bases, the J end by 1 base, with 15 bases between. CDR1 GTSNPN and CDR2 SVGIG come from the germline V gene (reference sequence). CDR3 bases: TGTGCCTGGACCCCGGGGATCTCGGGCACAGATACGCAGTATTTT. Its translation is CAWTPGISGTDTQYF.

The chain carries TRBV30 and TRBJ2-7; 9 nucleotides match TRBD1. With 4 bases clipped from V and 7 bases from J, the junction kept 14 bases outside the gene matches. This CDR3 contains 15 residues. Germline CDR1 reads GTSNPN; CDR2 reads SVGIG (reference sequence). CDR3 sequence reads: CAWNPTGGASGEQYF. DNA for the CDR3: TGTGCCTGGAATCCTACAGGGGGCGCATCCGGGGAGCAGTACTTC.

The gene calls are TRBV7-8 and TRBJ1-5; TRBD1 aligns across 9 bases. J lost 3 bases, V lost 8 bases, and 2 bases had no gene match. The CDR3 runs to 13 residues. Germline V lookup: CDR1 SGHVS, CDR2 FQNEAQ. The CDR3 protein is CASGTGTNQPQHF. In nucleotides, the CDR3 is TGTGCCAGCGGGACAGGGACCAATCAGCCCCAGCATTTT.

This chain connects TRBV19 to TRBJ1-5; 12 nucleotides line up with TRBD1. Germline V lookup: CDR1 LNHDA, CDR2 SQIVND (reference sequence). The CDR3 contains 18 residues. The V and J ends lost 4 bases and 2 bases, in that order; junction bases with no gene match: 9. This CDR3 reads CASSSAGTGGRGNQPQHF. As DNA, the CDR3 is TGTGCCAGTAGTAGCGCCGGGACAGGGGGCCGGGGCAATCAGCCCCAGCATTTT.

The CDR3 sequence: CASSFARGRLNYGYTF. The CDR3 region has the DNA TGTGCCAGCAGTTTTGCCAGGGGGCGCCTTAACTATGGCTACACCTTC. The J gene is TRBJ1-2, the V gene TRBV27; 8 bases align to TRBD1. The CDR3 extends over 16 amino acids. CDR1 MNHEY and CDR2 SMNVEV come from the germline V gene (reference sequence). The J segment lost 1 base and the V segment lost 3 bases, leaving 7 bases of the junction unmatched.

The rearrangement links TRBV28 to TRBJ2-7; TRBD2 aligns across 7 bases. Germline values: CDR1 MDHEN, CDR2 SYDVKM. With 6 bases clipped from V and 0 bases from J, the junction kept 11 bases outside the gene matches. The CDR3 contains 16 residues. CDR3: CASSLPGGRSSYEQYF. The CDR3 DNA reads TGTGCCAGCAGCCTCCCGGGGGGACGGAGCTCCTACGAGCAGTACTTC.

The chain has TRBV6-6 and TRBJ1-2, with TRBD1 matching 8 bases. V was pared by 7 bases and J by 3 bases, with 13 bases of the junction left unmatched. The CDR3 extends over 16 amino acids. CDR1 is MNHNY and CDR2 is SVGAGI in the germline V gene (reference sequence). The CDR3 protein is CASTRDRKKGHYGYTF. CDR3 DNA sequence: TGTGCCAGCACCCGGGACAGGAAAAAAGGGCACTATGGCTACACCTTC.

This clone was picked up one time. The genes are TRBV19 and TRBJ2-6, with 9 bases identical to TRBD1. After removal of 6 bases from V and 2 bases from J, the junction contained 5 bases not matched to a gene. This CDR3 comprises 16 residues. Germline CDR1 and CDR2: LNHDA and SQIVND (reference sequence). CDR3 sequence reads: CASRLQGAAGANVLTF. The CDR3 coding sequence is TGTGCCAGTAGGTTACAGGGGGCCGCTGGGGCCAACGTCCTGACTTTC.

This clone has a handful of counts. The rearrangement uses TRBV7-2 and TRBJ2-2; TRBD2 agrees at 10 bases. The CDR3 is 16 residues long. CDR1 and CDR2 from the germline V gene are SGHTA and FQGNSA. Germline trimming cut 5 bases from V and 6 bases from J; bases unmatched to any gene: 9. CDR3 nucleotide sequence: TGTGCCAGCAGCATCTCAGCGGGGGGGCTGGCCGGGGAGCTGTTTTTT. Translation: CASSISAGGLAGELFF. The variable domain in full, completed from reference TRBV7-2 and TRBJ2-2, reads GAGVSQSPSNKVTEKGKDVELRCDPISGHTALYWYRQSLGQGLEFLIYFQGNSAPDKSGLPSDRFSAERTGGSVSTLTIQRTQQEDSAVYLCASSISAGGLAGELFFGEGSRLTVL.

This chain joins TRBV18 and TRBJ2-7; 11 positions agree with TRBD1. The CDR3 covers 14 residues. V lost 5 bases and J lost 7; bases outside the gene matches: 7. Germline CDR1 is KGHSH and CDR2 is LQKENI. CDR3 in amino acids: CASSTGTGGWEQYF. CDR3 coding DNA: TGTGCCAGCTCAACTGGGACAGGGGGTTGGGAGCAGTACTTC.

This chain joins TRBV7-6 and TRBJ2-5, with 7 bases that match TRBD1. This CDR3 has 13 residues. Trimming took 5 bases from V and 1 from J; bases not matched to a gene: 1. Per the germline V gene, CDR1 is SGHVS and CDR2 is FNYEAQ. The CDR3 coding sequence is TGTGCCAGCAGCCGGACAGGCCAAGAGACCCAGTACTTC. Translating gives CASSRTGQETQYF. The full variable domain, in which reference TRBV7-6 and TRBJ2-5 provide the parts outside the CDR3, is GAGVSQSPRYKVTKRGQDVALRCDPISGHVSLYWYRQALGQGPEFLTYFNYEAQQDKSGLPNDRFSAERPEGSISTLTIQRTEQRDSAMYRCASSRTGQETQYFGPGTRLLVL.